This TCR beta chain was captured by sequencing in a study of early T cells in non-severe SARS-CoV-2 infection. This clonotype was picked up many times. TCRdb fed the 5' RACE reads into MiXCR, producing one record per CDR3 protein. Among approximately 70,000 distinct CDR3 sequences, more than 10% were seen once, and the ten largest hold approximately 4.5%. The CDR3 totals 16 residues. V trimming: 3 bases; J trimming: 4 bases; junction bases outside the gene matches: 10. Germline assignment: CDR1 SGHDN and CDR2 FVKESK. This chain uses TRBV14 with TRBJ1-1, with 8 bases that match TRBD1. The material sequenced was whole blood. The origin of this receptor is an adult who was a healthcare worker with PCR-confirmed SARS-CoV-2 infection or an uninfected control (not recorded which). CDR3 in amino acids: CASSQLTGVGGTEAFF. The CDR3 region has the DNA TGTGCCAGCAGCCAGCTGACAGGGGTGGGGGGCACTGAAGCTTTCTTT.